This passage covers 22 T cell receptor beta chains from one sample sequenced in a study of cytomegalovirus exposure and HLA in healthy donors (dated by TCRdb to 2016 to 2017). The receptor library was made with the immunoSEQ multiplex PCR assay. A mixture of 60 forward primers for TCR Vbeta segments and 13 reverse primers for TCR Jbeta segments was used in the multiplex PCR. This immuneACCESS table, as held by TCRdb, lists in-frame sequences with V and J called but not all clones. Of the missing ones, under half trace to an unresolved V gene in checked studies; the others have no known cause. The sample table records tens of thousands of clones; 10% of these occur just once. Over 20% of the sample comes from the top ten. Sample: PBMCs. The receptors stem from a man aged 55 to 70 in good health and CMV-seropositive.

As DNA, the CDR3 is TGTGCCAGCAAATTCGGACAGGGACGCGACGCCGGGGAGCTGTTTTTT. It yields the protein CASKFGQGRDAGELFF. The V call is TRBV2, the J call TRBJ2-2; 8 bases fit TRBD1. The V segment lost 7 bases and the J segment 6 bases; nucleotides outside the gene matches: 13. This CDR3 is built from 16 residues. The germline V gene encodes CDR1 SNHLY and CDR2 FYNNEI. The full variable domain, in which reference TRBV2 and TRBJ2-2 provide the parts outside the CDR3, is EPEVTQTPSHQVTQMGQEVILRCVPISNHLYFYWYRQILGQKVEFLVSFYNNEISEKSEIFDDQFSVERPDGSNFTLKIRSTKLEDSAMYFCASKFGQGRDAGELFFGEGSRLTVL.

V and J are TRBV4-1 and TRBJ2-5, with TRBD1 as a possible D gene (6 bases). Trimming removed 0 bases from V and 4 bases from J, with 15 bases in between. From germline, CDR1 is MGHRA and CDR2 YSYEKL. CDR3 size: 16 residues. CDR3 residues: CASSQDPRGLRETQYF. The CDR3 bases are TGCGCCAGCAGCCAAGATCCCAGGGGCCTCAGAGAGACCCAGTACTTC.

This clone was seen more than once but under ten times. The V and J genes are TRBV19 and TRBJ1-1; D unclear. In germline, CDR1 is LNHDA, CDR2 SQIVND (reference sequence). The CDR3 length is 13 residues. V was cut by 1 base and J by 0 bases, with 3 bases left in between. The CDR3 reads CASSIGVNTEAFF. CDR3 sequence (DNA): TGTGCCAGTAGTATAGGCGTGAACACTGAAGCTTTCTTT.

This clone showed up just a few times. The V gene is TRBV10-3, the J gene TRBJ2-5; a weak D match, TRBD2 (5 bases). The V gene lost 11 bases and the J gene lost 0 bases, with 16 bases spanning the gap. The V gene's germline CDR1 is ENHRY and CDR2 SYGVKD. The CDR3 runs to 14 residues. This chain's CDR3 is CAHRGTADQETQYF. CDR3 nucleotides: TGTGCCCACCGGGGTACTGCGGACCAAGAGACCCAGTACTTC.

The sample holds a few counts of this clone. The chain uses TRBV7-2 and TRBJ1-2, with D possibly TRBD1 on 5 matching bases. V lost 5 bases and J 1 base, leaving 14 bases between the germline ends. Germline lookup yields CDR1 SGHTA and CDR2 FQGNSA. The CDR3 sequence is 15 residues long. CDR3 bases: TGTGCCAGCAGCCGGGGGACGGACGTTAACTATGGCTACACCTTC. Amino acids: CASSRGTDVNYGYTF.

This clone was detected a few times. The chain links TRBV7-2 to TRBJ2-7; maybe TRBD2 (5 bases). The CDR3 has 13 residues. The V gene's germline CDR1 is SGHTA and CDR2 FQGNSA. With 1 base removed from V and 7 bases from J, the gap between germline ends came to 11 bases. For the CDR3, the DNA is TGTGCCAGCAGCTTAGGTCCGGGAAGAGAGCAGTACTTC. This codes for CASSLGPGREQYF.

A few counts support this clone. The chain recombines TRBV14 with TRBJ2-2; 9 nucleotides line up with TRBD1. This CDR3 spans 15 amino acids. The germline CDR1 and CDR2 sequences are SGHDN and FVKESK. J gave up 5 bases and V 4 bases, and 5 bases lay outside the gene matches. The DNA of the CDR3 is TGTGCCAGCAGCCCTAGGGACAGGGTGACCGGGGAGCTGTTTTTT. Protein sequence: CASSPRDRVTGELFF. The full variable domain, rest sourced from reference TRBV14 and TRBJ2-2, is EAGVTQFPSHSVIEKGQTVTLRCDPISGHDNLYWYRRVMGKEIKFLLHFVKESKQDESGMPNNRFLAERTGGTYSTLKVQPAELEDSGVYFCASSPRDRVTGELFFGEGSRLTVL.

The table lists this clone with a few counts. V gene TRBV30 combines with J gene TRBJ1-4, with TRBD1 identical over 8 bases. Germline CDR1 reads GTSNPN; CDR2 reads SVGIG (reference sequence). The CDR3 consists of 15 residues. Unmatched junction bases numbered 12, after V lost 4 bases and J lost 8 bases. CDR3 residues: CAWTGGEGIGEKLFF. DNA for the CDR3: TGTGCCTGGACAGGGGGCGAGGGCATAGGAGAAAAACTGTTTTTT.

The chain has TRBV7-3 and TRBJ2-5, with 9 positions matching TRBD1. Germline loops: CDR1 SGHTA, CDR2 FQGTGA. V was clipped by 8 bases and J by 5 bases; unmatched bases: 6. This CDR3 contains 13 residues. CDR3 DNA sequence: TGTGCCAGCGGACAGGGGCAAGGGGAGACCCAGTACTTC. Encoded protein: CASGQGQGETQYF.

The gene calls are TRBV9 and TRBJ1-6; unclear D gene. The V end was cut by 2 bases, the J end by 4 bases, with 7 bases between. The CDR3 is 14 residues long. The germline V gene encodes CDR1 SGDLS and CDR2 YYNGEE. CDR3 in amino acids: CASSVGVYNSPLHF. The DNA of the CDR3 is TGTGCCAGCAGCGTCGGGGTGTATAATTCACCCCTCCACTTT.

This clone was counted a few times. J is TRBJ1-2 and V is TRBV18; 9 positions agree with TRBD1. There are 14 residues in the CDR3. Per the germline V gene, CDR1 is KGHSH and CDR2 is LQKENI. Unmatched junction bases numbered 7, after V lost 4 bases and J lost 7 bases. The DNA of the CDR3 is TGTGCCAGCTCACGAGAGGACAGGGGAACTGGCTACACCTTC. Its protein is CASSREDRGTGYTF.

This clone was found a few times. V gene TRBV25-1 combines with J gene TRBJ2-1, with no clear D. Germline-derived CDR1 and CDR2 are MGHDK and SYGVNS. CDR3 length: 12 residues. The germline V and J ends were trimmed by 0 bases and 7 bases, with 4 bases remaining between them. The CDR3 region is CASSEYENEQFF. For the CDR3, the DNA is TGTGCCAGCAGTGAATATGAGAATGAGCAGTTCTTC.

This CDR3 is CASSRAGGPGTDTQYF. CDR3 DNA sequence: TGCGCCAGCAGTAGAGCGGGAGGGCCGGGAACAGATACGCAGTATTTT. The J gene is TRBJ2-3, the V gene TRBV5-1; 10 positions agree with TRBD2. The CDR3 has 16 residues. The germline V gene has CDR1 SGHRS and CDR2 YFSETQ. V lost 5 bases, J lost 3 bases, and 9 bases stayed unmatched.

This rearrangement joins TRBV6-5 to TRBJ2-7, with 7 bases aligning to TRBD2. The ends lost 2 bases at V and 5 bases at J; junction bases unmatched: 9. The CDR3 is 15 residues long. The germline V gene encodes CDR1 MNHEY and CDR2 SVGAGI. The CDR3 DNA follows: TGTGCCAGCAGTTACGCTGGAGAAGGGAGGGACGAGCAGTACTTC. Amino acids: CASSYAGEGRDEQYF.

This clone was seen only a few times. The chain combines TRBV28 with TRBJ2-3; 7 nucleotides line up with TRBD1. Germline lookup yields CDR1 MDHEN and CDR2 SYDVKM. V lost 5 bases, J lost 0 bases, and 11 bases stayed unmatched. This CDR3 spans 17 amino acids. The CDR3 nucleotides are TGTGCCAGCAGTAGTCCCGGGACAGTCGTGAGCACAGATACGCAGTATTTT. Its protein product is CASSSPGTVVSTDTQYF.

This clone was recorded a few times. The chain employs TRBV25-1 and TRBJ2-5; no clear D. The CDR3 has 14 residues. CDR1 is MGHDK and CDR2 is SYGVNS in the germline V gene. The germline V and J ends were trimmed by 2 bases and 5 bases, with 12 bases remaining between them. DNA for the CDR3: TGTGCCAGCAGTGAACGATTTTCTACCGAGACCCAGTACTTC. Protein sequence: CASSERFSTETQYF.

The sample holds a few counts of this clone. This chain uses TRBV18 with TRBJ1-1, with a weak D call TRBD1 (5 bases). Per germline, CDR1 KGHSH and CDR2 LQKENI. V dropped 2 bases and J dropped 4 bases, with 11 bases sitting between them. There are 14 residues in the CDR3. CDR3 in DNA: TGTGCCAGCTCACCATCCCAGGGAACCACTGAAGCTTTCTTT. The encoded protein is CASSPSQGTTEAFF.

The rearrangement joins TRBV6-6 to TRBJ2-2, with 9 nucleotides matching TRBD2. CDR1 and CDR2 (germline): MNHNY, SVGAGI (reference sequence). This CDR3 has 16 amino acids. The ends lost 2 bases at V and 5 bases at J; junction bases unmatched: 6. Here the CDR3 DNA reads TGTGCCAGCAGTTACGGACTAGCGAGAGGGACCGGGGAGCTGTTTTTT. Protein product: CASSYGLARGTGELFF.

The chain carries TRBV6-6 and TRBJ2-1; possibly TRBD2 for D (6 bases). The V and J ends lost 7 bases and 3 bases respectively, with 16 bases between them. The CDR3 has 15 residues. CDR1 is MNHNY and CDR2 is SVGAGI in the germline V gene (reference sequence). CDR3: CASTKRRDDYNEQFF. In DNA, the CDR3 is TGTGCCAGCACTAAAAGGAGGGACGACTACAATGAGCAGTTCTTC.

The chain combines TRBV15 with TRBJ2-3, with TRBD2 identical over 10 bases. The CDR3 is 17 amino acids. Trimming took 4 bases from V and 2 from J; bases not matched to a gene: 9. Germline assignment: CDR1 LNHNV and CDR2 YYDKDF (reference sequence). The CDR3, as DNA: TGTGCCACCAGCACCCTGACTAGCGGGTATTTCACAGATACGCAGTATTTT. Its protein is CATSTLTSGYFTDTQYF.

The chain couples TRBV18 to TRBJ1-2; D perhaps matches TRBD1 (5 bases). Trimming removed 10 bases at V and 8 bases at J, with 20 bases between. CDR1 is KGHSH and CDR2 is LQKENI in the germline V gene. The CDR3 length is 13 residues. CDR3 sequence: CATRKERGNGYTF. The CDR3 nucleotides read TGTGCCACCCGGAAAGAAAGGGGCAACGGCTACACCTTC.

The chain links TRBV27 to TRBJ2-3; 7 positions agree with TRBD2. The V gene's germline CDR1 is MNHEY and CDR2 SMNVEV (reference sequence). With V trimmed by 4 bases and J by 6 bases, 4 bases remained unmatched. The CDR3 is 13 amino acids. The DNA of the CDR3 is TGTGCCAGCAGTTGGGAGGGGAGGGATACGCAGTATTTT. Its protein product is CASSWEGRDTQYF.